The clone carrying this TCR beta chain has a handful of counts. The antigen is undetermined. After removal of 4 bases from V and 5 bases from J, the junction contained 16 bases not matched to a gene. CDR3 length equals 18 residues. Per the germline V gene, CDR1 is SGHTA and CDR2 is FQGTGA. TCRdb fed the 5' RACE reads into MiXCR, producing one record per CDR3 protein. This sample yields 450,000 to 700,000 distinct CDR3 sequences, of which more than 15% are seen a single time; more than 10% belongs to the top ten. The data derive from a study of T-cell memory formation after mild COVID-19. General study points: There were some responding clones in pre-infection memory, which suggested that cross-reactive memory had joined.

The specimen was PBMCs or a T cell subset sorted from them (not recorded which). The receptor comes from an adult woman who had mild COVID-19 (a few samples of this study predate the infection). Cell type and time point are not known. This chain connects TRBV7-3 to TRBJ2-5; 10 nucleotides align to TRBD2. This CDR3 is CASSYHSLSGGAGETQYF. In DNA form, the CDR3 reads TGTGCCAGCAGCTACCACTCGTTGAGCGGGGGGGCCGGGGAGACCCAGTACTTC. Drawing the rest from reference TRBV7-3 and TRBJ2-5, the complete variable domain is GAGVSQTPSNKVTEKGKYVELRCDPISGHTALYWYRQSLGQGPEFLIYFQGTGAADDSGLPNDRFFAVRPEGSVSTLKIQRTERGDSAVYLCASSYHSLSGGAGETQYFGPGTRLLVL.